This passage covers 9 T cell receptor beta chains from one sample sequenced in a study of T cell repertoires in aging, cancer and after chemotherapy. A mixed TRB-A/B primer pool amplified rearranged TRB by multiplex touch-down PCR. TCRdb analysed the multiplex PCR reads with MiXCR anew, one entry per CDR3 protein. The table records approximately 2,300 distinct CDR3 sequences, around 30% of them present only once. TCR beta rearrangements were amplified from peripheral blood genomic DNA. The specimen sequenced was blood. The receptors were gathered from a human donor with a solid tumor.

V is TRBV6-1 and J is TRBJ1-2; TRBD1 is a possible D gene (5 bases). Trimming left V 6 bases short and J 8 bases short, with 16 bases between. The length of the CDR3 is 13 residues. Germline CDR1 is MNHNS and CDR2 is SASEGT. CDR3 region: CASRQEGLGGYTF. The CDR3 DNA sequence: TGTGCCAGCAGACAGGAAGGATTGGGGGGCTACACCTTC.

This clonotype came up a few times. The CDR3 is CATSPRGGFDTGELFF. The CDR3, as DNA: TGTGCCACCTCCCCTAGGGGGGGCTTCGACACCGGGGAGCTGTTTTTT. This rearrangement joins TRBV19 to TRBJ2-2; D may be TRBD2 (7 bases). The CDR3 is 16 residues long. V was shortened by 10 bases and J by 3 bases, with 21 bases between the two germline ends. Germline loops: CDR1 LNHDA, CDR2 SQIVND (reference sequence).

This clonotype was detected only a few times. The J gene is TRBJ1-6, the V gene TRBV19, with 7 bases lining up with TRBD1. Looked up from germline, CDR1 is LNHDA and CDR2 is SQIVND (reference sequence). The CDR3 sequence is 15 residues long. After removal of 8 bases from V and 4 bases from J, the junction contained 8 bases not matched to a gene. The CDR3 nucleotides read TGTGCCAGTTCTAAGGGGGCCGGATATAATTCACCCCTCCACTTT. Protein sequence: CASSKGAGYNSPLHF.

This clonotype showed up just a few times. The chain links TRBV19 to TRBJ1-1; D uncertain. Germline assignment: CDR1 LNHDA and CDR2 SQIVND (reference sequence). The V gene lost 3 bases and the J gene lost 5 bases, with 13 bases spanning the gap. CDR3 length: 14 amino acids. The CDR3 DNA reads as TGTGCCAGTAGTATTCAATGGAGGGAGACTGAAGCTTTCTTT. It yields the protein CASSIQWRETEAFF.

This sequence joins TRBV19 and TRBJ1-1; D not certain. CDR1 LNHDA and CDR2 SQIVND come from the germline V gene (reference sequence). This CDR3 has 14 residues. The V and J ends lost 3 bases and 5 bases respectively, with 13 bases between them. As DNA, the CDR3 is TGTGCCAGTAGTATTCAATGGAGTGAGACTGAAGCTTTCTTT. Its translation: CASSIQWSETEAFF.

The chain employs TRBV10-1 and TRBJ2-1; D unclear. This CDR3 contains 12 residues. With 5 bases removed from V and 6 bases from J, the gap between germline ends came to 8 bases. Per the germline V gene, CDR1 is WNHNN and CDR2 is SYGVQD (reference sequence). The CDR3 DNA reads TGCGCCAGCAGTCCCGGGCCCAATGAGCAGTTCTTC. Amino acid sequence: CASSPGPNEQFF.

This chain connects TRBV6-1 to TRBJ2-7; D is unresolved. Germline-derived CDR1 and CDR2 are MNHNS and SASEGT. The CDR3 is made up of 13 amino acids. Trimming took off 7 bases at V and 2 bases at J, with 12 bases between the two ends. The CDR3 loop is CASKSSGPYEQYF. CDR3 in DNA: TGTGCCAGCAAATCCTCCGGTCCCTACGAGCAGTACTTC.

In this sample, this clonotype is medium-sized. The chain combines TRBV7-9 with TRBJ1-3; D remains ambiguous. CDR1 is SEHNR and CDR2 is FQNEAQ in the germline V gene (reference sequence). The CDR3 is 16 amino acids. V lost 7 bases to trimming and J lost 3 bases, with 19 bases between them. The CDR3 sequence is CASTPTDGLFGNTIYF. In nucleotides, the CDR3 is TGTGCCAGCACCCCGACTGACGGATTATTTGGAAACACCATATATTTT.

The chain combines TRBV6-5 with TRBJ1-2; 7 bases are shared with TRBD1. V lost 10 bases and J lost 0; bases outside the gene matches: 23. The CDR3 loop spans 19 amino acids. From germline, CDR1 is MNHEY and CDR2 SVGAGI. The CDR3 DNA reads TGTGCCACCTACGACTCGGACAGGACACTTTTGGATGCTAACTATGGCTACACCTTC. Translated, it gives CATYDSDRTLLDANYGYTF.